These T cell receptor beta chains were read from a single sample in a study of cytomegalovirus exposure and HLA in healthy donors. Libraries were prepared by immunoSEQ multiplex PCR; TCRdb keeps only in-frame clonotypes and omits some of them. Of around 190,000 clones detected, about 9% appear once; the ten largest clones hold approximately 1.4%. The specimen was PBMCs. The receptors were sampled from a woman in her twenties or thirties in good health and CMV-seropositive. Each CDR3 is given with its conserved first and last residue. A D gene is named only where the DNA matches it firmly. Some rows mark clone size as missing; the rest say once, few, many or name a class of expanded clone.

v_gene	d_gene	abundance	j_gene	CDR3aa	CDR3nt
TRBV2	TRBD2	few	TRBJ2-7	CASSLLAPLKGYEQYF	TGTGCCAGCAGTCTACTAGCGCCGTTAAAAGGCTACGAGCAGTACTTC
TRBV4-1	.	few	TRBJ1-2	CASSQAARGPYGYTF	TGCGCCAGCAGCCAAGCGGCCAGGGGACCCTATGGCTACACCTTC
TRBV7-7	TRBD2	few	TRBJ2-1	CASSLGLALYNEQFF	TGTGCCAGCAGCTTGGGACTAGCGCTCTACAATGAGCAGTTCTTC
TRBV4-1	TRBD2	.	TRBJ2-7	CASSRIGRGSSYEQYF	TGCGCCAGCAGCCGTATCGGGCGGGGGAGCTCCTACGAGCAGTACTTC
TRBV25-1	TRBD1	few	TRBJ1-6	CASSGTGSYNSPLHF	TGTGCCAGCAGCGGGACAGGGAGCTATAATTCACCCCTCCACTTT
TRBV5-1	.	.	TRBJ1-3	CASSLGAPGNTIYF	TGCGCCAGCAGCTTGGGAGCTCCCGGAAACACCATATATTTT
TRBV25-1	.	few	TRBJ2-6	CASSARERSGANVLTF	TGTGCCAGCAGTGCAAGGGAGAGGTCTGGGGCCAACGTCCTGACTTTC
TRBV18	TRBD2	once	TRBJ2-2	CASSPQREAVGELFF	TGTGCCAGCTCACCTCAGCGGGAGGCGGTCGGGGAGCTGTTTTTT
TRBV6-1	TRBD2	few	TRBJ2-7	CASNIAGVRYEQYF	TGTGCCAGCAACATAGCGGGAGTACGGTACGAGCAGTACTTC
TRBV5-4	TRBD2	few	TRBJ2-1	CASSFTGLGHTEQFF	TGTGCCAGCAGCTTTACGGGACTAGGGCACACTGAGCAGTTCTTC
TRBV6-5	TRBD1	.	TRBJ2-7	CASTYPGTGYNEQYF	TGTGCCAGCACCTACCCTGGGACAGGGTACAACGAGCAGTACTTC
TRBV29-1	.	.	TRBJ1-2	CSAAAGANRGYTF	TGCAGCGCTGCCGCGGGGGCCAATCGTGGCTACACCTTC
TRBV29-1	.	few	TRBJ2-7	CSVGFAGYEQYF	TGCAGCGTTGGCTTCGCAGGGTACGAGCAGTACTTC
TRBV30	.	.	TRBJ1-5	CAWSVLSKQPQHF	TGTGCCTGGAGTGTACTTTCTAAACAGCCCCAGCATTTT
TRBV19	TRBD1	few	TRBJ2-2	CASIPNRGNTGELFF	TGTGCCAGTATTCCAAACAGGGGAAACACCGGGGAGCTGTTTTTT
TRBV7-2	.	few	TRBJ2-1	CASSLGASSYNEQFF	TGTGCCAGCTCGCTGGGCGCCAGCTCCTACAATGAGCAGTTCTTC
TRBV2	.	few	TRBJ1-1	CASRRAGPNTEAFF	TGTGCCAGCAGGAGGGCAGGACCGAACACTGAAGCTTTCTTT
TRBV29-1	TRBD2	.	TRBJ2-5	CSVLAGHQETQYF	TGCAGCGTATTAGCGGGCCACCAAGAGACCCAGTACTTC
TRBV5-4	TRBD2	.	TRBJ2-5	CASSLGGLAGVQETQYF	TGTGCCAGCAGCTTGGGGGGACTAGCGGGGGTACAAGAGACCCAGTACTTC
TRBV27	.	.	TRBJ1-3	CASSFLSGDTIYF	TGTGCCAGCAGTTTTTTATCCGGGGACACCATATATTTT
TRBV6-5	TRBD1	.	TRBJ2-3	CASSPGQGAGTQYF	TGTGCCAGCAGCCCGGGACAGGGGGCAGGTACGCAGTATTTT
TRBV9	.	few	TRBJ1-2	CASSVDGGYTF	TGTGCCAGCAGCGTAGATGGCGGCTACACCTTC
TRBV7-9	TRBD1	few	TRBJ2-2	CASSQDRGSPGELFF	TGTGCCAGCAGCCAAGACAGGGGTTCGCCCGGGGAGCTGTTTTTT
TRBV5-8	TRBD2	few	TRBJ2-7	CASSPWVAGGFPRQGEQYF	TGTGCCAGCAGCCCGTGGGTAGCGGGAGGGTTCCCTAGGCAAGGGGAGCAGTACTTC
TRBV5-4	TRBD2	few	TRBJ2-3	CASSQGLAVTDTQYF	TGTGCCAGCAGCCAAGGACTAGCGGTCACAGATACGCAGTATTTT
TRBV6-1	.	.	TRBJ2-3	CASQLDSTDTQYF	TGTGCCAGCCAACTAGACAGCACAGATACGCAGTATTTT
TRBV13	TRBD2	few	TRBJ2-1	CASSSTSGPYNEQFF	TGTGCCAGCAGCTCAACTAGCGGCCCCTACAATGAGCAGTTCTTC
TRBV2	TRBD1	few	TRBJ1-2	CASSEAGGAGGYTF	TGTGCCAGCAGTGAAGCAGGGGGCGCCGGTGGCTACACCTTC
TRBV6-6	.	few	TRBJ1-4	CASRPAGGEKLFF	TGTGCCAGCAGACCGGCGGGAGGTGAAAAACTGTTTTTT
TRBV7-9	TRBD1	.	TRBJ1-5	CASSSGTGAQPQHF	TGTGCCAGCAGCTCCGGGACAGGGGCTCAGCCCCAGCATTTT
TRBV2	.	.	TRBJ2-7	CASTEQGRTSYEQYF	TGTGCCAGCACCGAACAGGGACGAACTTCCTACGAGCAGTACTTC
TRBV11-1	.	.	TRBJ2-5	CASSLRLQGPQYF	TGTGCCAGCAGCTTACGCTTACAGGGCCCGCAGTACTTC
TRBV6-5	.	.	TRBJ2-7	CASSRRGILYEQYF	TGTGCCAGCAGTAGAAGAGGGATACTCTACGAGCAGTACTTC
TRBV5-6	.	few	TRBJ1-2	CASSPRGAASYGYTF	TGTGCCAGCAGCCCCCGGGGAGCGGCCAGCTATGGCTACACCTTC